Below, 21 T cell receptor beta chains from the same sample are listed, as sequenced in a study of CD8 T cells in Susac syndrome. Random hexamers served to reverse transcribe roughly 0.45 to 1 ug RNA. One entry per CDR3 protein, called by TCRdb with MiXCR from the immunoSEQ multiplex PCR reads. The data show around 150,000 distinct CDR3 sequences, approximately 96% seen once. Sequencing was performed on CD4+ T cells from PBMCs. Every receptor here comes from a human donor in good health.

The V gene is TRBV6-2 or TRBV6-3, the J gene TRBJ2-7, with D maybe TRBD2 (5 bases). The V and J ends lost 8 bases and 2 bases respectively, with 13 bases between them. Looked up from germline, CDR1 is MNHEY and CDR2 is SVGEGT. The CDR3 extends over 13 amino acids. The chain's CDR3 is CASFPPGTYEQYF. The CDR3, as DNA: TGTGCCAGCTTCCCCCCGGGAACCTACGAGCAGTACTTC.

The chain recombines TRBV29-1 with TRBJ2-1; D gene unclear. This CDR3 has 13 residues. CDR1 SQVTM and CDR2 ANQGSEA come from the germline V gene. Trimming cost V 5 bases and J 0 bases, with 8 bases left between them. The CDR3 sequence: CSVFIRSYNEQFF. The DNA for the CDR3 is TGCAGCGTTTTTATTCGCTCCTACAATGAGCAGTTCTTC.

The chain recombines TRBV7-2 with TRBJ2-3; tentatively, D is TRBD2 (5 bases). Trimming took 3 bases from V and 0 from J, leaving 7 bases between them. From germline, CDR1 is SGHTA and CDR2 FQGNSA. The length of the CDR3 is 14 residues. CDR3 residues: CASSFQRSTDTQYF. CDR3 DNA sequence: TGTGCCAGCAGCTTTCAGCGGAGCACAGATACGCAGTATTTT.

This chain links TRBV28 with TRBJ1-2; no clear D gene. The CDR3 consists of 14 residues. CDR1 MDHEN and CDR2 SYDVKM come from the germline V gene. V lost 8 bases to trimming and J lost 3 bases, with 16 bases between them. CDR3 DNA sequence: TGTGCCAGCTACCCCGGGAGGGATGACTATGGCTACACCTTC. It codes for CASYPGRDDYGYTF.

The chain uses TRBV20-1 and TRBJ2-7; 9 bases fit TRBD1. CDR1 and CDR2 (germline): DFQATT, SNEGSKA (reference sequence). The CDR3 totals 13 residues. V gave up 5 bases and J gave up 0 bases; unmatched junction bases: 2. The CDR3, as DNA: TGCAGTGCTCAGACAGGGGGCTCCTACGAGCAGTACTTC. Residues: CSAQTGGSYEQYF.

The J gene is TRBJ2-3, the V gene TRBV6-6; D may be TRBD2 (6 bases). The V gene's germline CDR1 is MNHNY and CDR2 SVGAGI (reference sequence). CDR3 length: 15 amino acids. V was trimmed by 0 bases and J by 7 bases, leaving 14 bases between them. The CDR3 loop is CASSYSGRETYTQYF. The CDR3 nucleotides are TGTGCCAGCAGTTACTCTGGACGGGAGACCTATACGCAGTATTTT.

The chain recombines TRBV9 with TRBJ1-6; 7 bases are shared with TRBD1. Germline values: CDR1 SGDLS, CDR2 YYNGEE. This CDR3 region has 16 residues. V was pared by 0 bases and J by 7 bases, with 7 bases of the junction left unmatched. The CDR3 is CASSVVALGQNSPLHF. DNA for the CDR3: TGTGCCAGCAGCGTAGTGGCGTTGGGACAGAATTCACCCCTCCACTTT.

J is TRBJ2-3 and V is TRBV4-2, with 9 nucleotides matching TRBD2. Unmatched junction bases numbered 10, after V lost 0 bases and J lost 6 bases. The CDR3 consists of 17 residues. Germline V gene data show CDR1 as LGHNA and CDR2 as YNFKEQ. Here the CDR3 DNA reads TGTGCCAGCAGCCAAGATGGAGCGGGGGGTGGAGGGGATACGCAGTATTTT. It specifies CASSQDGAGGGGDTQYF.

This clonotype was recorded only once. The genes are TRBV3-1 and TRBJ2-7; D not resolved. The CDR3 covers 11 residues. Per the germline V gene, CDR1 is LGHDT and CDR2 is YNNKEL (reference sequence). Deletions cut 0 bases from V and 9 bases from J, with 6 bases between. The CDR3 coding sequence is TGTGCCAGCAGCCAAGAAAGATGGCAGTACTTC. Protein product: CASSQERWQYF.

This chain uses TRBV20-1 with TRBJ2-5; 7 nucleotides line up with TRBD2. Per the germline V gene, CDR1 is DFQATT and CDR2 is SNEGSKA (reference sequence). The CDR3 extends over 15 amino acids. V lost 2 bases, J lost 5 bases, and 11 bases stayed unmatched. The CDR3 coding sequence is TGCAGTGCTAGATCGGCGGGGGACCCATCGGAGACCCAGTACTTC. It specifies CSARSAGDPSETQYF.

CDR3 coding DNA: TGCGCCAGCAGCTGGGCCAGGGAGACCCAGTACTTC. Amino acid sequence: CASSWARETQYF. The gene calls are TRBV5-1 and TRBJ2-5, with D unclear. The V and J ends lost 3 bases and 5 bases respectively, with 8 bases between them. Germline V lookup: CDR1 SGHRS, CDR2 YFSETQ. CDR3 size: 12 residues.

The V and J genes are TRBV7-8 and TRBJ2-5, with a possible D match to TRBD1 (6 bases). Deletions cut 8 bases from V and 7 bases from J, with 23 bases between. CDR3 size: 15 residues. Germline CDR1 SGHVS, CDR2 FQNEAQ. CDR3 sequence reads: CASSPDRNALGTQYF. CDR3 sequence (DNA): TGTGCCAGCTCCCCCGACAGGAACGCTTTAGGGACCCAGTACTTC.

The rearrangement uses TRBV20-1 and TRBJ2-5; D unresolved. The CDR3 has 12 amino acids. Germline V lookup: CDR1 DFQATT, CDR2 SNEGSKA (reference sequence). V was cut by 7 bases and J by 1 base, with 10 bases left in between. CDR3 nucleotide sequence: TGCAGTGGGGTCCTGGCCCAAGAGACCCAGTACTTC. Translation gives CSGVLAQETQYF.

Here the CDR3 DNA reads TGTGCCAGCAGTCTTCGTGGAGGGGCGTTATCCACTGAAGCTTTCTTT. Translating it yields CASSLRGGALSTEAFF. The V call is TRBV27, the J call TRBJ1-1; a weak D match, TRBD1 (5 bases). The CDR3 runs 16 residues. CDR1 is MNHEY, CDR2 SMNVEV, per germline (reference sequence). Trimming removed 5 bases at V and 4 bases at J, with 20 bases between.

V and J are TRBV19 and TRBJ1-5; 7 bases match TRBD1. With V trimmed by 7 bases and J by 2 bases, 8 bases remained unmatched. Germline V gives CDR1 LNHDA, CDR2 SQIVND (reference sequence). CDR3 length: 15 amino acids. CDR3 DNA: TGTGCCAGTACCCCCACAGGGGAGGGCAATCAGCCCCAGCATTTT. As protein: CASTPTGEGNQPQHF.

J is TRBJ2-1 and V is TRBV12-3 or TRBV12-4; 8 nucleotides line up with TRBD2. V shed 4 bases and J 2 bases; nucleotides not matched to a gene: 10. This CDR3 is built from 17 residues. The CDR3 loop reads CASSSRSGGSPYNEQFF. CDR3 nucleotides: TGTGCCAGCAGTTCACGGTCGGGGGGGTCCCCCTACAATGAGCAGTTCTTC.

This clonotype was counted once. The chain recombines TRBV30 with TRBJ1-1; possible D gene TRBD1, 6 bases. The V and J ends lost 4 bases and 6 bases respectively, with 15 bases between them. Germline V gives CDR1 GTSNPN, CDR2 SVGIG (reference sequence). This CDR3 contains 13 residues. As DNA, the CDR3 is TGTGCCTGGAAAGCAGGGGAGCGGGCTGAAGCTTTCTTT. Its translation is CAWKAGERAEAFF. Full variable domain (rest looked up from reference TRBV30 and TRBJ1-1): SQTIHQWPATLVQPVGSPLSLECTVEGTSNPNLYWYRQAAGRGLQLLFYSVGIGQISSEVPQNLSASRPQDRQFILSSKKLLLSDSGFYLCAWKAGERAEAFFGQGTRLTVV.

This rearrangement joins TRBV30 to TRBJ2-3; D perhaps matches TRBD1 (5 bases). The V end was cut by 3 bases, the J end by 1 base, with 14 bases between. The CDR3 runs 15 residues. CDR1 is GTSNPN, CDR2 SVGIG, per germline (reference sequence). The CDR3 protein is CAWSGHGTGTDTQYF. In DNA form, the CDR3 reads TGTGCCTGGAGCGGACACGGAACTGGCACAGATACGCAGTATTTT.

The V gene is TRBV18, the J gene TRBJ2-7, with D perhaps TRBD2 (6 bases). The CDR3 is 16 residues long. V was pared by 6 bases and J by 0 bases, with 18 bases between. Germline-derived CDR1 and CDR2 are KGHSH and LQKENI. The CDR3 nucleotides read TGTGCCAGCTCCCGAGGAGGCGGGGAGAGCTCCTACGAGCAGTACTTC. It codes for CASSRGGGESSYEQYF. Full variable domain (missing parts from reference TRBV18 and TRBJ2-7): NAGVMQNPRHLVRRRGQEARLRCSPMKGHSHVYWYRQLPEEGLKFMVYLQKENIIDESGMPKERFSAEFPKEGPSILRIQQVVRGDSAAYFCASSRGGGESSYEQYFGPGTRLTVT.

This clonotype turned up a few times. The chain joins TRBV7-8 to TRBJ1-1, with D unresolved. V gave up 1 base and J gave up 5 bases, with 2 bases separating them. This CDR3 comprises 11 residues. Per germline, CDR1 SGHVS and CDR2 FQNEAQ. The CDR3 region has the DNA TGTGCCAGCAGCTTAGTTACTGAAGCTTTCTTT. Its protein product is CASSLVTEAFF.

The CDR3 nucleotides read TGTGCCAGCAGCTTAAACGGTCGCCAAGAGACCCAGTACTTC. Amino acids: CASSLNGRQETQYF. The V call is TRBV7-2, the J call TRBJ2-5; D gene unclear. The length of the CDR3 is 14 residues. CDR1 is SGHTA, CDR2 FQGNSA, per germline. Trimming stripped 2 bases from V and 1 base from J, with 8 bases between. Together with reference TRBV7-2 and TRBJ2-5, the CDR3 gives the full variable domain: GAGVSQSPSNKVTEKGKDVELRCDPISGHTALYWYRQSLGQGLEFLIYFQGNSAPDKSGLPSDRFSAERTGGSVSTLTIQRTQQEDSAVYLCASSLNGRQETQYFGPGTRLLVL.